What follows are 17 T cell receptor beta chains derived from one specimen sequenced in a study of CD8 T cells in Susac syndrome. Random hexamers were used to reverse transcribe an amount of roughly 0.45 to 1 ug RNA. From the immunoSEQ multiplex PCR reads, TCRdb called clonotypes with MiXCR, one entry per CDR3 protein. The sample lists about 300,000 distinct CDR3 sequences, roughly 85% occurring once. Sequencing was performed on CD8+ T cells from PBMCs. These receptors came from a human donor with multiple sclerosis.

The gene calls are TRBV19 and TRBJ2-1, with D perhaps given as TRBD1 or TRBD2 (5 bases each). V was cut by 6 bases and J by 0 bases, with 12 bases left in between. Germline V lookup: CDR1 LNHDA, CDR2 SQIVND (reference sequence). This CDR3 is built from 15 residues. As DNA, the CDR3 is TGTGCCAGTAGCCCGGGACCTAGCTCCTACAATGAGCAGTTCTTC. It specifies CASSPGPSSYNEQFF.

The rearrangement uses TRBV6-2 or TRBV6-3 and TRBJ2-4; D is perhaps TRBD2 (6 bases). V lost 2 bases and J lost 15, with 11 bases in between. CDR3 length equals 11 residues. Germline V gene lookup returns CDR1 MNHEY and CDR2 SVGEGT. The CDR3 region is CASSYAGPRYF. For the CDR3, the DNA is TGTGCCAGCAGTTACGCGGGGCCGAGGTACTTC.

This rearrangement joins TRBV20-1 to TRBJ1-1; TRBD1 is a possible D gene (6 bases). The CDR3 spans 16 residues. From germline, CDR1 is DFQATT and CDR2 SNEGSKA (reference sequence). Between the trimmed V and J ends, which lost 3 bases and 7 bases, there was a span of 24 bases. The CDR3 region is CSARGKDGGTHFEAFF. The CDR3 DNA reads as TGCAGTGCTAGGGGAAAGGATGGGGGCACTCACTTTGAAGCTTTCTTT.

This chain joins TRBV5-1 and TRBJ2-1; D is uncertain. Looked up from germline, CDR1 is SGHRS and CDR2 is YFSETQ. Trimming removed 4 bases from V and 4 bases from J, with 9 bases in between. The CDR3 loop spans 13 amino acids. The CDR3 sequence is CASSPEIYNEQFF. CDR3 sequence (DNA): TGCGCCAGCAGCCCCGAGATATACAATGAGCAGTTCTTC.

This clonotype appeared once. CDR3 residues: CASSLSGISPYNEQFF. CDR3 DNA: TGTGCCAGCAGTTTGAGCGGGATATCCCCCTACAATGAGCAGTTCTTC. The rearrangement uses TRBV12-3 or TRBV12-4 and TRBJ2-1; TRBD2 matches 7 bases. Unmatched junction bases numbered 7, after V lost 3 bases and J lost 2 bases. The CDR3 runs 16 residues.

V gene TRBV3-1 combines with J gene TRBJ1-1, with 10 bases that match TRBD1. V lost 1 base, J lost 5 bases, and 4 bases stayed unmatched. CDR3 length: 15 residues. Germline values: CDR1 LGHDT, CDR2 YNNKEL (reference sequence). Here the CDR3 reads CASSQVDRGLTEAFF. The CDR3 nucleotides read TGTGCCAGCAGCCAAGTAGACAGGGGGCTGACTGAAGCTTTCTTT.

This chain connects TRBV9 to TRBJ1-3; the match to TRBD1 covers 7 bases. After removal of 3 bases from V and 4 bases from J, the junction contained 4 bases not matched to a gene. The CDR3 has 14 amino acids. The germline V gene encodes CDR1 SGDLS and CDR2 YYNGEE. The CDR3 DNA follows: TGTGCCAGCAGCGGACAGGGTTCCGGAAACACCATATATTTT. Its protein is CASSGQGSGNTIYF.

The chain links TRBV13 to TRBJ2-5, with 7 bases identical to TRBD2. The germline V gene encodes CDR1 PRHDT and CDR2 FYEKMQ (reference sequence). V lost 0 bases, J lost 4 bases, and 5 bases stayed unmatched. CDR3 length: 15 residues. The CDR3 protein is CASSLGGLGGETQYF. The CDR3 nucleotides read TGTGCCAGCAGCTTAGGTGGACTAGGAGGAGAGACCCAGTACTTC.

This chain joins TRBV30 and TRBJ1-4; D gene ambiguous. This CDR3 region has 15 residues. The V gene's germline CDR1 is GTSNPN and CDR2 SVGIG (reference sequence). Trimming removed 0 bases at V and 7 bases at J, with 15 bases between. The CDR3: CAWSVRAWYGEKLFF. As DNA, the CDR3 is TGTGCCTGGAGTGTACGCGCGTGGTATGGTGAAAAACTGTTTTTT.

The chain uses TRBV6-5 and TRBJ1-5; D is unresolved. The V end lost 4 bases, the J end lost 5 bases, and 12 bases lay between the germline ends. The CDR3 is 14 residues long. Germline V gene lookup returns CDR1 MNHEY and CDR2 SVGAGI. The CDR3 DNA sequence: TGTGCCAGCAGTTTCCGAGACGGCGATCAGCCCCAGCATTTT. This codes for CASSFRDGDQPQHF.

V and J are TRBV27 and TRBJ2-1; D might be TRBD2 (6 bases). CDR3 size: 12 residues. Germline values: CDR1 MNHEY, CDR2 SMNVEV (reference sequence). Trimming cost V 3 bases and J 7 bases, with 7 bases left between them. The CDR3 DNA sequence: TGTGCCAGCAGTTTTGCGGGGAATGAGCAGTTCTTC. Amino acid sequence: CASSFAGNEQFF.

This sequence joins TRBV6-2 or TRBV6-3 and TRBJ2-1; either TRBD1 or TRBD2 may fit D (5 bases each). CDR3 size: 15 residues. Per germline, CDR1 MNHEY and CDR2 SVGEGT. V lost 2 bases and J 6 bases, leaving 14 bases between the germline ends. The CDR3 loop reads CASSYVAGRVNEQFF. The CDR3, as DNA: TGTGCCAGCAGTTACGTCGCAGGGCGGGTCAATGAGCAGTTCTTC.

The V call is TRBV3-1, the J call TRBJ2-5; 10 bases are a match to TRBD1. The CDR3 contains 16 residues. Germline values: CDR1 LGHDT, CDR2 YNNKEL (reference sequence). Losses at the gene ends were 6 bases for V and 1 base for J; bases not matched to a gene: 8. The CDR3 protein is CASRAAGQGIQETQYF. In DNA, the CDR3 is TGTGCCAGCAGGGCCGCGGGACAGGGGATCCAAGAGACCCAGTACTTC.

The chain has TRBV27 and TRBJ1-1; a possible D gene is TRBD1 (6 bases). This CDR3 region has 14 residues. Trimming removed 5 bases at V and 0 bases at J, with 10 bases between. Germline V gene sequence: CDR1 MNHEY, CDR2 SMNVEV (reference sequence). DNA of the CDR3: TGTGCCAGCAGTAATACAGGGCTGAACACTGAAGCTTTCTTT. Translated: CASSNTGLNTEAFF.

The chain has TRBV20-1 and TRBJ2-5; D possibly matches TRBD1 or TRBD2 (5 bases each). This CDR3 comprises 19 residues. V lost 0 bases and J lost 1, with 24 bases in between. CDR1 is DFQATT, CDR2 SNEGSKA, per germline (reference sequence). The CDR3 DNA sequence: TGCAGTGCTAGAGATCTTACCGGGGTTCAGGGAAGGGGCCAAGAGACCCAGTACTTC. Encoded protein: CSARDLTGVQGRGQETQYF.

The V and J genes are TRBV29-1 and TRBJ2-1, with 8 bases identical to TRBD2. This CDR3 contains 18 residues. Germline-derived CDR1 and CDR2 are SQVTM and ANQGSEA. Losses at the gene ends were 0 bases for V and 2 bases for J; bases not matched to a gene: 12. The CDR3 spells CSVEETPGGGRTYNEQFF. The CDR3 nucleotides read TGCAGCGTTGAAGAAACTCCCGGGGGGGGGAGGACCTACAATGAGCAGTTCTTC.

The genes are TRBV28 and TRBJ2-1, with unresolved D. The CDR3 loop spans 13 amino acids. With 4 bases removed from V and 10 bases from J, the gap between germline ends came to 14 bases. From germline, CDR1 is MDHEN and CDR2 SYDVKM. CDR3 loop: CASSSPPGGEQFF. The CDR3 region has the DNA TGTGCCAGCAGTTCTCCCCCCGGCGGCGAGCAGTTCTTC.